The 28 T cell receptor beta chains below come from one sample, sequenced in a study of read filtering for tumor transcriptome and immune sequencing (dated by TCRdb to the early 2020s). TCRdb names Illumina HiSeq 4000 as the instrument used. TCR libraries were built from roughly 400 ng RNA with the Immunoverse kit, using molecular barcoded adaptors covering alpha/delta and beta/gamma chains. TCRdb itself trimmed the public reads at Q25 with fastp, ran MiXCR and retained productive beta chains. Every distinct CDR3 protein forms one entry, paired with its most common genes and DNA. The sample has about 62,000 distinct CDR3 sequences on record, roughly 19% of them singletons. In total, the top ten clones hold about a tenth of the sample. The material sequenced was a population of CD138-negative cells sorted from bone marrow. This specimen's cell subset or site label, per the study, means: bone marrow mononuclear cells depleted of CD138+ plasma/myeloma cells by negative magnetic selection. The receptors come from a donor aged 40 or over with multiple myeloma.

This clonotype was counted many times. The V call is TRBV20-1, the J call TRBJ1-4, with D hard to call. The CDR3 is made up of 12 amino acids. Germline CDR1 and CDR2: DFQATT and SNEGSKA (reference sequence). Trimming cost V 2 bases and J 7 bases, with 8 bases left between them. CDR3 loop: CSARLLSEKLFF. The CDR3, as DNA: TGCAGTGCTAGACTCCTGAGTGAAAAACTGTTTTTT.

As for this clonotype: It may be a read error: a sequence one base away is much more abundant. The rearrangement uses TRBV5-1 and TRBJ2-3; D remains ambiguous. Trimming took 3 bases from V and 1 from J, leaving 9 bases between them. This CDR3 comprises 14 residues. Germline-derived CDR1 and CDR2 are SGHRS and YFSETQ. The CDR3 nucleotides are TGCGCCAGCAGCTCCCGACGGGGCACAGATACGCAGTATTTT. Protein product: CASSSRRGTDTQYF.

Notes on this clonotype: Given a far larger clone just one base away, this is likely a sequencing read error. This chain uses TRBV6-5 with TRBJ1-1; D possibly corresponds to TRBD1 (6 bases). The germline V and J ends were trimmed by 5 bases and 1 base, with 14 bases remaining between them. The CDR3 covers 15 residues. Germline V gene lookup returns CDR1 MNHEY and CDR2 SVGAGI. CDR3 bases: TGTGCCAGCAGTGAAGGTGAGGGGGAGAACACTGAAGCTTTCTTT. It translates to CASSEGEGENTEAFF.

This clonotype occurred a few times. The chain employs TRBV28 and TRBJ2-7; 9 bases align to TRBD1. The V gene's germline CDR1 is MDHEN and CDR2 SYDVKM. The J segment lost 3 bases and the V segment lost 5 bases, leaving 5 bases of the junction unmatched. CDR3 length: 14 residues. CDR3 bases: TGTGCCAGCAGTCCTACAGGGGGCTTCTACGAGCAGTACTTC. This gives the protein CASSPTGGFYEQYF. The entire variable domain, with the rest obtained from reference TRBV28 and TRBJ2-7, is as follows: DVKVTQSSRYLVKRTGEKVFLECVQDMDHENMFWYRQDPGLGLRLIYFSYDVKMKEKGDIPEGYSVSREKKERFSLILESASTNQTSMYLCASSPTGGFYEQYFGPGTRLTVT.

This clonotype came up many times. The chain employs TRBV5-5 and TRBJ1-4; 11 bases match TRBD1. CDR3 size: 16 residues. Trimming removed 4 bases from V and 10 bases from J; junction bases left unmatched: 12. CDR1 is SGHKS, CDR2 YYEKEE, per germline (reference sequence). CDR3 residues: CASSGQGADLPGKLFF. CDR3 DNA sequence: TGTGCCAGCAGCGGACAGGGGGCGGATCTCCCCGGAAAACTGTTTTTT.

As to this clonotype: A junction boundary mismatches the germline segment, possibly from a read error. Here the CDR3 reads CASSSQGATNERLFF. The DNA for the CDR3 is TGTGCCAGCAGCTCACAGGGTGCAACTAATGAAAGACTGTTTTTT. This chain connects TRBV7-6 to TRBJ1-4; D is possibly TRBD1 (6 bases). The germline V gene has CDR1 SGHVS and CDR2 FNYEAQ. This CDR3 is built from 15 residues.

This clonotype was observed many times. The chain employs TRBV18 and TRBJ2-2, with 7 bases identical to TRBD1. The CDR3 spans 16 residues. Germline V lookup: CDR1 KGHSH, CDR2 LQKENI. V shed 0 bases, J shed 3 bases, and the junction held 4 bases outside the gene matches. The CDR3 protein is CASSPPGTEDTGELFF. CDR3 DNA: TGTGCCAGCTCACCACCCGGGACAGAGGACACCGGGGAGCTGTTTTTT.

V usage is TRBV7-9 and J usage is TRBJ1-1; weak D call: TRBD1 (6 bases). The CDR3 is 14 amino acids. The germline V gene encodes CDR1 SEHNR and CDR2 FQNEAQ (reference sequence). Between the trimmed V and J ends, which lost 3 bases and 1 base, there was a span of 9 bases. CDR3 region: CASSFSRGNTEAFF. For the CDR3, the DNA is TGTGCCAGCAGCTTTAGCAGGGGGAACACTGAAGCTTTCTTT.

This clonotype was counted at least ten times. The chain is built from TRBV28 and TRBJ2-1, with unresolved D. Trimming removed 7 bases from V and 9 bases from J, with 13 bases in between. In germline, CDR1 is MDHEN, CDR2 SYDVKM. This CDR3 contains 12 residues. CDR3 protein: CASTAPPGEQFF. For the CDR3, the DNA is TGTGCCAGCACCGCCCCCCCCGGTGAGCAGTTCTTC.

In its sample, this clonotype ranks as medium-sized. The chain combines TRBV6-5 with TRBJ1-1; D is uncertain. Per the germline V gene, CDR1 is MNHEY and CDR2 is SVGAGI. CDR3 size: 13 residues. The V end was cut by 4 bases, the J end by 0 bases, with 6 bases between. The chain's CDR3 is CASSSTLNTEAFF. DNA of the CDR3: TGTGCCAGCAGTTCCACTTTGAACACTGAAGCTTTCTTT.

This rearrangement joins TRBV4-1 to TRBJ2-7; 11 bases are a match to TRBD2. The CDR3 is made up of 16 amino acids. Germline-derived CDR1 and CDR2 are MGHRA and YSYEKL. With 1 base clipped from V and 5 bases from J, the junction kept 7 bases outside the gene matches. The CDR3 loop reads CASSQVPASGRNEQYF. CDR3 nucleotides: TGCGCCAGCAGCCAAGTTCCGGCTAGCGGGAGGAACGAGCAGTACTTC.

Turning to this clonotype: A much larger clone is a single base away; this may be a read error. The V call is TRBV6-6, the J call TRBJ2-1; the match to TRBD1 covers 8 bases. There are 14 residues in the CDR3. In germline, CDR1 is MNHNY, CDR2 SVGAGI (reference sequence). This CDR3 is CASSDRGRYDEQFF. CDR3 sequence (DNA): TGTGCCAGCAGTGACAGGGGACGCTACGATGAGCAGTTCTTC.

This clonotype has at least ten counts. V is TRBV4-1 and J is TRBJ2-3, with TRBD1 matching over 8 bases. This CDR3 comprises 17 residues. Germline values: CDR1 MGHRA, CDR2 YSYEKL. The ends lost 2 bases at V and 3 bases at J; junction bases unmatched: 10. Here the CDR3 DNA reads TGCGCCAGCAGCCAAAGTTCGGGACAGGAAAGGACAGATACGCAGTATTTT. Protein: CASSQSSGQERTDTQYF.

This clonotype came up many times. The CDR3 nucleotides are TGTGCCAGCAGCTTTGGACGGAACACCGGGGAGCTGTTTTTT. This translates into CASSFGRNTGELFF. This chain links TRBV7-2 with TRBJ2-2; D is unclear. CDR3 size: 14 residues. Germline-derived CDR1 and CDR2 are SGHTA and FQGNSA. Trimming took 3 bases from V and 1 from J, leaving 6 bases between them.

There are many counts of this clonotype. This sequence joins TRBV7-9 and TRBJ2-5, with 8 bases identical to TRBD2. Germline V gene sequence: CDR1 SEHNR, CDR2 FQNEAQ (reference sequence). J lost 3 bases, V lost 4 bases, and 7 bases had no gene match. The CDR3 loop spans 15 amino acids. The DNA for the CDR3 is TGTGCCAGCAGCTACATAGCGGGGCAAAAAGAGACCCAGTACTTC. As protein: CASSYIAGQKETQYF.

In regard to this clonotype: Sequence at one end of the junction differs from germline and may be a read error. The rearrangement uses TRBV7-3 and TRBJ2-2; 7 bases are a match to TRBD2. The CDR3 is 16 amino acids. CDR1 SGHTA and CDR2 FQGTGA come from the germline V gene. CDR3 nucleotides: TGTGCCGGCAGCTTAACGGGAGGCTCGAACACCGGGGAGTTGTTTTTT. As protein: CAGSLTGGSNTGELFF.

The table lists this clonotype with many counts. The rearrangement uses TRBV6-5 and TRBJ2-7; 9 nucleotides align to TRBD1. With V trimmed by 5 bases and J by 0 bases, 2 bases remained unmatched. This CDR3 region has 14 residues. Germline loops: CDR1 MNHEY, CDR2 SVGAGI. The DNA for the CDR3 is TGTGCCAGCAGTCGGGACAGGGACTCCTACGAGCAGTACTTC. This encodes CASSRDRDSYEQYF.

Comment on this clonotype: A clone one base away is much larger, so this may be a read error. This chain connects TRBV28 to TRBJ1-5, with a possible D match to TRBD1 (5 bases). V was cut by 1 base and J by 5 bases, with 12 bases left in between. CDR3 length: 15 residues. The germline V gene encodes CDR1 MDHEN and CDR2 SYDVKM. The CDR3 loop is CASSLSGRRDQPQHF. The CDR3 DNA is TGTGCCAGCAGTTTATCGGGACGGAGAGATCAGCCCCAGCATTTT.

This chain uses TRBV20-1 with TRBJ2-3; tentatively, D is TRBD2 (6 bases). This CDR3 comprises 15 residues. Between the trimmed V and J ends, which lost 3 bases and 8 bases, there was a span of 21 bases. Germline V CDR1 and CDR2: DFQATT, SNEGSKA (reference sequence). CDR3 region: CSARRTISGPGTQYF. CDR3 bases: TGCAGTGCTAGGCGGACTATATCAGGTCCAGGTACGCAGTATTTT.

For this clonotype: An end of the junction does not agree with germline; a read error may underlie this. In DNA, the CDR3 is TGTGCCGGCAGTTTGGCGGGAGGCCTAGCCAAAAACATTCAGTACTTT. Protein: CAGSLAGGLAKNIQYF. V usage is TRBV28 and J usage is TRBJ2-4; TRBD2 agrees at 8 bases. The CDR3 spans 16 residues. From germline, CDR1 is MDHEN and CDR2 SYDVKM.

The V gene is TRBV12-3 or TRBV12-4, the J gene TRBJ1-1; no firm D call. Between the trimmed V and J ends, which lost 5 bases and 4 bases, there was a span of 11 bases. This CDR3 is 13 amino acids long. The CDR3 DNA reads as TGTGCCAGCAGTCTCATTGGACCCACTGAAGCTTTCTTT. This gives the protein CASSLIGPTEAFF.

This clonotype was seen repeatedly, ten times or more. V is TRBV29-1 and J is TRBJ1-2; D may be TRBD1 (5 bases). Germline V gene lookup returns CDR1 SQVTM and CDR2 ANQGSEA. The V and J ends lost 3 bases and 7 bases respectively, with 12 bases between them. CDR3 length: 12 residues. The CDR3 is CSVDPGPLGYTF. CDR3 sequence (DNA): TGCAGCGTTGATCCAGGGCCCCTTGGCTACACCTTC.

This clonotype was found a few times. The chain carries TRBV20-1 and TRBJ2-3, with 8 bases that match TRBD2. The V and J ends lost 4 bases and 4 bases, in that order; junction bases with no gene match: 10. The CDR3 loop spans 15 amino acids. CDR1 and CDR2 (germline): DFQATT, SNEGSKA (reference sequence). The CDR3 nucleotides are TGCAGTGCTACGGGGGGGCGGGGTTCTGCAGATACGCAGTATTTT. It specifies CSATGGRGSADTQYF.

Worth noting for this clonotype: A much bigger clone sits one base away, suggesting this may be a read error. V usage is TRBV20-1 and J usage is TRBJ1-2; D gene ambiguous. Germline V gives CDR1 DFQATT, CDR2 SNEGSKA (reference sequence). This CDR3 contains 12 residues. CDR3 nucleotides: TGCAGTGCTAGAGGCGACTATCGCGGCTACAGCTTC. Its protein is CSARGDYRGYSF.

As regards this clonotype: Being one base from a much bigger clone, this may be a read error. The conserved final phenylalanine or tryptophan is absent from the CDR3, which likely points to a read error. The chain joins TRBV20-1 to TRBJ1-6; possibly TRBD1 for D (5 bases). The CDR3 runs 16 residues. Germline loops: CDR1 DFQATT, CDR2 SNEGSKA (reference sequence). Trimming stripped 5 bases from V and 6 bases from J, with 20 bases between. CDR3 in DNA: TGCAGTGCTTGTATCGTGGGGGACTCAAGTAATTCACCCCTCCACTTG. Its protein product is CSACIVGDSSNSPLHL.

The V call is TRBV12-3 or TRBV12-4, the J call TRBJ1-1; no firm D call. The V end was cut by 1 base, the J end by 1 base, with 4 bases between. CDR3 length: 13 amino acids. This chain's CDR3 is CASSLGPNTEAFF. The DNA for the CDR3 is TGTGCCAGCAGTTTAGGTCCGAACACTGAAGCTTTCTTT.

This clonotype came up many times. The genes are TRBV7-3 and TRBJ2-7; D is unresolved. Germline CDR1 SGHTA, CDR2 FQGTGA. V shed 5 bases and J shed 3 bases, with 20 bases lying between them. This CDR3 spans 16 amino acids. The CDR3 DNA is TGTGCCAGCAGCCCTCTTCTAAGAAGTCTGGGCTACGAGCAGTACTTC. Residues: CASSPLLRSLGYEQYF.

Points on this clonotype: A much larger clone is a single base away; this may be a read error. V usage is TRBV13 and J usage is TRBJ1-2, with D maybe TRBD1 (6 bases). This CDR3 comprises 16 residues. V was shortened by 4 bases and J by 6 bases, with 21 bases between the two germline ends. The germline CDR1 and CDR2 sequences are PRHDT and FYEKMQ (reference sequence). The CDR3: CASSSVVQGRTHGYTF. As DNA, the CDR3 is TGTGCCAGCAGCTCGGTCGTCCAGGGGCGTACCCATGGCTACACCTTC.